This T cell receptor beta chain is from a study of Graves' ophthalmopathy and Graves' hyperthyroidism. Study-level findings and limits: Among thyroid clonotypes expanded above 0.001 frequency, most also appeared in blood. Separation of ophthalmopathy from stable hyperthyroidism was achieved by a 13-signature model, at about 90% sensitivity and roughly 81% specificity.

This clonotype has at least ten counts. Antigen: not known. Amplification of TCR beta CDR3 regions used RNA transcripts. The authors performed first-round RT-PCR with HTBI primers and then a second-round multiplex PCR. TCRdb re-analysed the multiplex PCR reads in MiXCR, keeping a single row per CDR3 protein. The sample lists more than 150,000 distinct CDR3 sequences; more than 30% were seen once. The evidence that diagnosis relied on was clinical symptoms, serum thyroxine, TRAb, thyroid ultrasound and orbital computed tomography. The PBMCs originated from more than 8 ml of fresh peripheral blood. Germline assignment: CDR1 MNHEY and CDR2 SVGAGI. CDR3 length equals 14 residues. Trimming took off 2 bases at V and 6 bases at J, with 13 bases between the two ends.

Sequenced material: peripheral blood. The source of this sequence is a woman aged 40 to 55 with Graves' ophthalmopathy. This chain connects TRBV6-5 to TRBJ1-1; no reliable D call. The CDR3 here is CASSYEGSLAEAFF. CDR3 coding DNA: TGTGCCAGCAGTTACGAAGGGTCTTTGGCTGAAGCTTTCTTT.